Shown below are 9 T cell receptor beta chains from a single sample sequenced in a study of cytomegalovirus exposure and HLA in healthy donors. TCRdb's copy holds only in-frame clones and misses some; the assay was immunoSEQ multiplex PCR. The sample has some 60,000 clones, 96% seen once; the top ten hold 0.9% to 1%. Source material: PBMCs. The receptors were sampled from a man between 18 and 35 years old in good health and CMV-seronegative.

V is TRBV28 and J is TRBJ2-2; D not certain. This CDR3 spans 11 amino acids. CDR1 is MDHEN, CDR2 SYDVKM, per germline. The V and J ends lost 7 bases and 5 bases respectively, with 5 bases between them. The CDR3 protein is CASTITGELFF. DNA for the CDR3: TGTGCCAGCACCATTACCGGGGAGCTGTTTTTT.

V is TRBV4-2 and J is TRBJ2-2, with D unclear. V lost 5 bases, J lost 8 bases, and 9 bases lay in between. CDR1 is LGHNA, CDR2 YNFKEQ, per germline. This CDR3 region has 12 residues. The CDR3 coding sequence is TGTGCCAGCAGCTCCCTATCGGGGGAGCTGTTTTTT. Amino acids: CASSSLSGELFF.

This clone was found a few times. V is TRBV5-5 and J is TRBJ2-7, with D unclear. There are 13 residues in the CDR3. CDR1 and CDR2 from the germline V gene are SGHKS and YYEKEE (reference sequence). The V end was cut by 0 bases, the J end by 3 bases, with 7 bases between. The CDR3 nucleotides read TGTGCCAGCAGCTTGGGGCAGATCTACGAGCAGTACTTC. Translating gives CASSLGQIYEQYF.

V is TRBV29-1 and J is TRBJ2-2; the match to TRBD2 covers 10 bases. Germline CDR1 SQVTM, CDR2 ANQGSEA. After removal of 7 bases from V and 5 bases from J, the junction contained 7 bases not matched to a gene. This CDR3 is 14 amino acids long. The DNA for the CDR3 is TGCAGCGCTGGAGCGGGAGGGTTTACCGGGGAGCTGTTTTTT. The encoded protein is CSAGAGGFTGELFF.

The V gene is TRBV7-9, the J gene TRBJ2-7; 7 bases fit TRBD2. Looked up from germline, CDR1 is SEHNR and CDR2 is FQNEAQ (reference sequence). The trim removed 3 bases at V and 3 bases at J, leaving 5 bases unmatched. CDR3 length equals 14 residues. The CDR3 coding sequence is TGTGCCAGCAGCTTCGGGACTACACACTACGAGCAGTACTTC. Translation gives CASSFGTTHYEQYF.

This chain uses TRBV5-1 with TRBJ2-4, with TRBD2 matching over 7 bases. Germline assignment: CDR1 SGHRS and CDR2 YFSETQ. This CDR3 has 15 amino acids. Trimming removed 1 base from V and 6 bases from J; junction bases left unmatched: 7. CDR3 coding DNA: TGCGCCAGCAGCTTGAGGGGCGGGAGTGGAAACATTCAGTACTTC. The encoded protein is CASSLRGGSGNIQYF.

As DNA, the CDR3 is TGTGCCAGCAGCCAAGCCCAACTAGCGGGAGAGAGGGATACGCAGTATTTT. It yields the protein CASSQAQLAGERDTQYF. The rearrangement joins TRBV4-2 to TRBJ2-3; TRBD2 agrees at 11 bases. Germline assignment: CDR1 LGHNA and CDR2 YNFKEQ. The V segment lost 1 base and the J segment 6 bases; nucleotides outside the gene matches: 9. This CDR3 spans 17 amino acids.

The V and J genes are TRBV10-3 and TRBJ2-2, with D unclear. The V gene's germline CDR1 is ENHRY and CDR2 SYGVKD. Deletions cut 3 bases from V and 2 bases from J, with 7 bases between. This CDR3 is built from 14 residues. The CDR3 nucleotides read TGTGCCATCAGTGAATCCTTAAACACCGGGGAGCTGTTTTTT. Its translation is CAISESLNTGELFF.

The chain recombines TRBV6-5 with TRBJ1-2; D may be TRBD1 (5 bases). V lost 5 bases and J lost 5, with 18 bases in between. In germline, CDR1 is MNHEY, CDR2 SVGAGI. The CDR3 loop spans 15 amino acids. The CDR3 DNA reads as TGTGCCAGCAGTAAGACGTTGACAGCTTCTTATGGCTACACCTTC. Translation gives CASSKTLTASYGYTF.